Listed below are T cell receptor beta chains from one sample, sequenced in a study of shared clonotypes between healthy human individuals. The repertoire was sequenced with immunoSEQ multiplex PCR; TCRdb's copy has only in-frame clones and lacks some. Here the sample spans about a million clones, 75% being singletons. The specimen sequenced was memory CD4+ T cells sorted from blood. All receptors derive from a man aged 18 to 35 in good health. The CDR3 runs from the conserved cysteine through the conserved F or W. A D gene is named only where the DNA matches it firmly. Clone size is stated in some rows and not others, as once, few, many or a class when expanded.

V gene: TRBV5-1
clone size: .
J gene: TRBJ2-7
D gene: TRBD1
CDR3 length: 16
CDR3 DNA: TGCGCCAGCAGCTTGGCGCCATCCGGGACAGGGCTCGAGCAGTACTTC
CDR3 protein: CASSLAPSGTGLEQYF

V gene: TRBV6-6
clone size: .
J gene: TRBJ2-7
D gene: .
CDR3 length: 14
CDR3 DNA: TGTGCCAGCAGTTACGCGACCCTCGGCTACGAGCAGTACTTC
CDR3 protein: CASSYATLGYEQYF

V gene: TRBV5-1
clone size: .
J gene: TRBJ1-6
D gene: .
CDR3 length: 15
CDR3 DNA: TGCGCCAGCAGAGAGGTTAGCTCCTATAATTCACCCCTCCACTTT
CDR3 protein: CASREVSSYNSPLHF

V gene: TRBV5-4
clone size: .
J gene: TRBJ1-6
D gene: .
CDR3 length: 18
CDR3 DNA: TGTGCCAGCAGGTCCCGGGAAGGGATATGGGCCGATGATTCACCCCTCCACTTT
CDR3 protein: CASRSREGIWADDSPLHF

V gene: TRBV18
clone size: few
J gene: TRBJ2-3
D gene: TRBD2
CDR3 length: 17
CDR3 DNA: TGTGCCAGCTCACTCCCTCTTACTAGCGGGGGCACAGATACGCAGTATTTT
CDR3 protein: CASSLPLTSGGTDTQYF

V gene: TRBV6-9
clone size: .
J gene: TRBJ2-1
D gene: .
CDR3 length: 14
CDR3 DNA: TGTGCCAGCAGTAAGTTACGCCGGGACGGAGAGCAGTTCTTC
CDR3 protein: CASSKLRRDGEQFF

V gene: TRBV23-1
clone size: .
J gene: TRBJ2-7
D gene: .
CDR3 length: 15
CDR3 DNA: TGCGCCAGCAGTCACCAGGGACGATCAACCTACGAGCAGTACTTC
CDR3 protein: CASSHQGRSTYEQYF

V gene: TRBV2
clone size: .
J gene: TRBJ2-2
D gene: .
CDR3 length: 15
CDR3 DNA: TGTGCCAGCAGGATCCGGGACGCTAACACCGGGGAGCTGTTTTTT
CDR3 protein: CASRIRDANTGELFF

V gene: TRBV5-1
clone size: .
J gene: TRBJ2-3
D gene: TRBD1
CDR3 length: 16
CDR3 DNA: TGCGCCAGCAGCTTGGTACAGGGGTATAGCACAGATACGCAGTATTTT
CDR3 protein: CASSLVQGYSTDTQYF

V gene: TRBV30
clone size: .
J gene: TRBJ2-7
D gene: .
CDR3 length: 15
CDR3 DNA: TGTGCCTGGAGTAGGGGTATGGGAGCTGCTTACGAGCAGTACTTC
CDR3 protein: CAWSRGMGAAYEQYF

V gene: TRBV27
clone size: .
J gene: TRBJ1-2
D gene: .
CDR3 length: 13
CDR3 DNA: TGTGCCAGCAGGACGACAGGCCACTATGGCTACACCTTC
CDR3 protein: CASRTTGHYGYTF

V gene: TRBV5-5
clone size: .
J gene: TRBJ1-6
D gene: TRBD1
CDR3 length: 13
CDR3 DNA: TGTGCCAGCAGCCCCAGACAGGGGACCCCACTCCACTTT
CDR3 protein: CASSPRQGTPLHF

V gene: TRBV30
clone size: .
J gene: TRBJ2-7
D gene: .
CDR3 length: 12
CDR3 DNA: TGTGCCTGGAGCAGGGGCGCCTACGAGCAGTACTTC
CDR3 protein: CAWSRGAYEQYF

V gene: TRBV18
clone size: .
J gene: TRBJ1-5
D gene: .
CDR3 length: 13
CDR3 DNA: TGTGCCAGCTCACCGTCTTCCAATCAGCCCCAGCATTTT
CDR3 protein: CASSPSSNQPQHF

V gene: TRBV30
clone size: few
J gene: TRBJ1-2
D gene: TRBD1
CDR3 length: 13
CDR3 DNA: TGTGCCTGGAGTGGGGACAGGAACTATGGCTACACCTTC
CDR3 protein: CAWSGDRNYGYTF

V gene: TRBV14
clone size: few
J gene: TRBJ1-2
D gene: TRBD1
CDR3 length: 15
CDR3 DNA: TGTGCCAGCAGCCAAAAGGACAGGGGGGTCTATGGCTACACCTTC
CDR3 protein: CASSQKDRGVYGYTF

V gene: TRBV28
clone size: .
J gene: TRBJ1-1
D gene: TRBD1
CDR3 length: 12
CDR3 DNA: TGTGCCAGCTTCTCTCGGACAGGTAGTGTTTTCTTT
CDR3 protein: CASFSRTGSVFF

V gene: TRBV6-5
clone size: .
J gene: TRBJ1-1
D gene: .
CDR3 length: 15
CDR3 DNA: TGTGCCAGCAGTTACTCGCGAGTTGGGAACACTGAAGCTTTCTTT
CDR3 protein: CASSYSRVGNTEAFF

V gene: TRBV6-6
clone size: .
J gene: TRBJ1-2
D gene: .
CDR3 length: 14
CDR3 DNA: TGTGCCAGCAGTTACCTCCAGGGATCCTATGGCTACACCTTC
CDR3 protein: CASSYLQGSYGYTF